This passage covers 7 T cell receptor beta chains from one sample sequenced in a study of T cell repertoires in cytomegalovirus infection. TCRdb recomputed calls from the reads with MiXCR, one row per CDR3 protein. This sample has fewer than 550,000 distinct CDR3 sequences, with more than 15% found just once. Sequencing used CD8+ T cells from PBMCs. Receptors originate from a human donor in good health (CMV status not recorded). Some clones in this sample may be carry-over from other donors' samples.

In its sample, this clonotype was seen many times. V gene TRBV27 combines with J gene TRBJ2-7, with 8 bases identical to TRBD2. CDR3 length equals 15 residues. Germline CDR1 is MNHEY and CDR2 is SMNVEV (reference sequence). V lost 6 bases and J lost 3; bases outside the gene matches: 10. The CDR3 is CASSSGLGLGYEQYF. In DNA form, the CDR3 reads TGTGCCAGCAGCTCGGGACTAGGTCTGGGCTACGAGCAGTACTTC.

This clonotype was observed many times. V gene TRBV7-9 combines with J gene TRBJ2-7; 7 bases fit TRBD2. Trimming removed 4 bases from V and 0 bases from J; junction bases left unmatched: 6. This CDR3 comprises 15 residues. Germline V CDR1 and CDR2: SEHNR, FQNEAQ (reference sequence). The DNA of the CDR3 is TGTGCCAGCAGCTCTAGGGACTACCTCTCCTACGAGCAGTACTTC. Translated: CASSSRDYLSYEQYF. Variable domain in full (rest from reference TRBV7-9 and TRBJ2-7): DTGVSQNPRHKITKRGQNVTFRCDPISEHNRLYWYRQTLGQGPEFLTYFQNEAQLEKSRLLSDRFSAERPKGSFSTLEIQRTEQGDSAMYLCASSSRDYLSYEQYFGPGTRLTVT.

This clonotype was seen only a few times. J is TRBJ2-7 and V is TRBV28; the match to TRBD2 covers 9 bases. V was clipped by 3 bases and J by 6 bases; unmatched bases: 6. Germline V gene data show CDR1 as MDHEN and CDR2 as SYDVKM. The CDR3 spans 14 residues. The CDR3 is CASSFQREVSEQYF. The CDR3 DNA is TGTGCCAGCAGTTTCCAGCGGGAGGTCAGCGAGCAGTACTTC.

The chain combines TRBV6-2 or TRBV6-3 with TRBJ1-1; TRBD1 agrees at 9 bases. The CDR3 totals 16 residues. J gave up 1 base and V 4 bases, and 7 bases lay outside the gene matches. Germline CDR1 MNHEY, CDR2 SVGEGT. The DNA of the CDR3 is TGTGCCAGCAGTTTTCCGGGGACAGGGCGGAACACTGAAGCTTTCTTT. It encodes CASSFPGTGRNTEAFF.

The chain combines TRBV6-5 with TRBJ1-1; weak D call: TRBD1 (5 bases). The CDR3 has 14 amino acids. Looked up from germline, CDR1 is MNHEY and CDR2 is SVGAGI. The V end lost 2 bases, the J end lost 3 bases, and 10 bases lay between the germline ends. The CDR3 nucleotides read TGTGCCAGCAGTTACGAAGGGGAGTACACTGAAGCTTTCTTT. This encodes CASSYEGEYTEAFF.

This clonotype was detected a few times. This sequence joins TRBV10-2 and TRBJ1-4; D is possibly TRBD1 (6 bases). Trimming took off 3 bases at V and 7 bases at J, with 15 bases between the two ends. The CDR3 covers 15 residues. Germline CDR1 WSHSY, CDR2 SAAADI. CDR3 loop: CASSEEAGVGEKLFF. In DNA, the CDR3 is TGCGCCAGCAGTGAAGAGGCAGGGGTGGGTGAAAAACTGTTTTTT.

The CDR3, as DNA: TGTGCCAGCAAGGTACGGGGAGAAGCTTTCTTT. This codes for CASKVRGEAFF. J is TRBJ1-1 and V is TRBV2; D is undetermined. The V gene lost 7 bases and the J gene lost 8 bases, with 11 bases spanning the gap. The germline V gene has CDR1 SNHLY and CDR2 FYNNEI. The CDR3 totals 11 residues. The whole variable domain, remainder taken from reference TRBV2 and TRBJ1-1, is EPEVTQTPSHQVTQMGQEVILRCVPISNHLYFYWYRQILGQKVEFLVSFYNNEISEKSEIFDDQFSVERPDGSNFTLKIRSTKLEDSAMYFCASKVRGEAFFGQGTRLTVV.